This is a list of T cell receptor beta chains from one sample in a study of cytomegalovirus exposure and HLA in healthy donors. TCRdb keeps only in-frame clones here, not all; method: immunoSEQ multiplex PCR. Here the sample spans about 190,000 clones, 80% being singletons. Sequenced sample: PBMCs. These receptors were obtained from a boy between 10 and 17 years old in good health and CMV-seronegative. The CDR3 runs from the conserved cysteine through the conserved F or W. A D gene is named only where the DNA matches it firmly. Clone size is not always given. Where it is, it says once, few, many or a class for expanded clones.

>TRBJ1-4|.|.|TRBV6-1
TGTGCCAGCACCGTTCCCGCAACTAATGAAAAACTGTTTTTT
CASTVPATNEKLFF
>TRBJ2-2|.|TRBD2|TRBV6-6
TGTGCCAGCAGTTCAAGCGGGAGGGCCGGGGAGCTGTTTTTT
CASSSSGRAGELFF
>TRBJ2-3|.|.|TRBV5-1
TGCGCCAGCAGCTTTTCGGGGGGCCCCCTCACAGATACGCAGTATTTT
CASSFSGGPLTDTQYF
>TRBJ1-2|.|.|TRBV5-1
TGCGCCAGCAGCACAACGGGAGGGGAAAACTATGGCTACACCTTC
CASSTTGGENYGYTF
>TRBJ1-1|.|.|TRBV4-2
TGTGCCAGCAGCCAAGAGGGCACTGGGAACACTGAAGCTTTCTTT
CASSQEGTGNTEAFF
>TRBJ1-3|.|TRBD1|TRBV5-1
TGCGCCAGCAGCTTGGACAGGGGGCCTGGAAACACCATATATTTT
CASSLDRGPGNTIYF
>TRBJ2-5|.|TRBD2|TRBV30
TGTGCCTGGAGTCCAGCGGGAGGTGGGGAGACCCAGTACTTC
CAWSPAGGGETQYF
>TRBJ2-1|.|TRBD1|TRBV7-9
TGTGCCAGCAGCCCGGGCAGGGACAGGGAGATTTATGAGCAGTTCTTC
CASSPGRDREIYEQFF
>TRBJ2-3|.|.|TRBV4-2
TGTGCCAGCAGCCCCCGCTGGGAGAGCACAGATACGCAGTATTTT
CASSPRWESTDTQYF
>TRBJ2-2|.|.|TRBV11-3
TGTGCCAGCAGGCCAAACAGGGCCACCGGGGAGCTGTTTTTT
CASRPNRATGELFF
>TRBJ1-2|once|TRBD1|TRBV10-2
TGCGCCAGCAGTGGGCCACTCATTAGGGACAGGGGTAACTATGGCTACACCTTC
CASSGPLIRDRGNYGYTF
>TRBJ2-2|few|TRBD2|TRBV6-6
TGTGCCAGCAGTACTAGCGGGGGGCGGGGCGGGGAGCTGTTTTTT
CASSTSGGRGGELFF